A selection of T cell receptor beta chains follows, all from one sample in a study of post-analysis software for immune sequencing data. TCRdb analysed the PCR reads with MiXCR anew, one entry per CDR3 protein. The table records around 440,000 distinct CDR3 sequences, around 40% of them present only once. The sequencing input was blood. The receptors shown here come from a girl aged 10-17 years with multiple sclerosis. Each CDR3 is given with its conserved first and last residue. D genes are given only for firm matches. The size entry is marked missing in some rows and otherwise reads once, few, many or a size class.

length	D	J	size	V	CDR3	DNA
14	-	TRBJ2-5	-	TRBV20-1	CSARGAKFQETQYF	TGCAGTGCTAGAGGGGCTAAGTTCCAAGAGACCCAGTACTTC
16	TRBD1	TRBJ1-5	once	TRBV27	CASSFTGTGGNQPQHF	TGTGCCAGCAGTTTCACCGGGACAGGGGGGAATCAGCCCCAGCATTTT
17	TRBD1	TRBJ2-6	few	TRBV9	CASSVEAGGSGANVLTF	TGTGCCAGCAGCGTAGAGGCAGGGGGCTCGGGGGCCAACGTCCTGACTTTC
16	TRBD1	TRBJ1-1	-	TRBV7-3	CASSPLTGEANTEAFF	TGTGCCAGCAGCCCCCTTACAGGGGAGGCGAACACTGAAGCTTTCTTT
17	TRBD2	TRBJ2-1	few	TRBV29-1	CSGWRTSGRVSYNEQFF	TGCAGCGGGTGGAGGACTAGCGGGAGAGTCTCTTATAATGAGCAGTTCTTC
15	TRBD1	TRBJ2-3	-	TRBV30	CAWSLDRDSTDTQYF	TGTGCCTGGAGTCTAGACAGGGACAGCACAGATACGCAGTATTTT
13	TRBD1	TRBJ2-5	-	TRBV5-1	CASSGQGTATQYF	TGCGCCAGCTCGGGACAGGGGACGGCGACCCAGTACTTC
15	-	TRBJ2-5	few	TRBV27	CASQTSGTWGETQYF	TGTGCCAGCCAAACCTCAGGGACCTGGGGAGAGACCCAGTACTTC
15	-	TRBJ2-7	-	TRBV28	CASSFRSAGGHEQYF	TGTGCCAGCAGTTTCCGGTCGGCAGGCGGGCACGAGCAGTACTTC
15	-	TRBJ2-2	-	TRBV7-2	CASSILGVATGELFF	TGTGCCAGCAGCATCCTCGGGGTGGCCACCGGGGAGCTGTTTTTT
15	-	TRBJ2-1	-	TRBV20-1	CSARDWAVNDNEQFF	TGCAGTGCTAGAGATTGGGCAGTTAACGACAATGAGCAGTTCTTC
14	TRBD2	TRBJ2-3	-	TRBV20-1	CSANGRASTDTQYF	TGCAGTGCCAATGGGAGGGCCAGCACAGATACGCAGTATTTT
15	-	TRBJ2-5	few	TRBV11-2	CASSLGLSGEETQYF	TGTGCCAGCAGCTTAGGTTTATCAGGGGAAGAGACCCAGTACTTC
15	TRBD2	TRBJ2-1	-	TRBV20-1	CSARYPSGGLSEQFF	TGCAGTGCTAGATACCCTAGCGGGGGGCTCAGTGAGCAGTTCTTC
12	-	TRBJ2-7	few	TRBV12-3/TRBV12-4	CASGLEGYEQYF	TGTGCCAGCGGGCTGGAAGGGTACGAGCAGTACTTC
17	TRBD2	TRBJ2-3	-	TRBV15	CATSRDPAGGPTDTQYF	TGTGCCACCAGCAGAGATCCGGCGGGAGGGCCTACAGATACGCAGTATTTT
16	TRBD2	TRBJ2-7	-	TRBV20-1	CSARGGLAGATYEQYF	TGCAGTGCTAGAGGGGGACTAGCGGGGGCCACCTACGAGCAGTACTTC
17	-	TRBJ2-6	-	TRBV5-8	CASGGDSIFSGANVLTF	TGTGCCAGCGGTGGAGACAGCATATTCTCTGGGGCCAACGTCCTGACTTTC
16	TRBD2	TRBJ2-5	few	TRBV20-1	CSAKTSGRAMRETQYF	TGCAGTGCTAAGACTAGCGGGAGGGCCATGAGGGAGACCCAGTACTTC
15	-	TRBJ2-5	-	TRBV7-9	CASSPSWESSYGQYF	TGTGCCAGCAGCCCTTCGTGGGAGAGCTCCTACGGGCAGTACTTC
16	TRBD2	TRBJ2-3	-	TRBV28	CASSPNTSGSTDTQYF	TGTGCCAGCAGCCCAAACACTAGCGGGAGTACAGATACGCAGTATTTT
17	-	TRBJ2-5	few	TRBV25-1	CASSELSSTVKKNGQYF	TGTGCCAGCAGTGAACTATCCTCGACAGTGAAAAAGAACGGGCAGTACTTC
16	TRBD1	TRBJ2-7	few	TRBV28	CASSFPRTGRSYEQYF	TGTGCCAGCAGTTTCCCTCGGACAGGGCGCTCCTACGAGCAGTACTTC
13	-	TRBJ2-5	many	TRBV28	CASSLQGRETQYF	TGTGCCAGCAGTTTACAGGGGAGGGAGACCCAGTACTTC
13	-	TRBJ1-1	-	TRBV15	CATSGQLGTEAFF	TGTGCCACCAGCGGTCAGTTGGGCACTGAAGCTTTCTTT
15	TRBD1	TRBJ1-2	-	TRBV4-2	CASSQGGQADYGYTF	TGTGCCAGCAGCCAAGGGGGACAGGCAGACTATGGCTACACCTTC
17	TRBD2	TRBJ2-5	-	TRBV4-1	CASSQGTSPSGKETQYF	TGCGCCAGCAGCCAGGGGACTAGCCCGAGCGGAAAAGAGACCCAGTACTTC
14	-	TRBJ2-7	-	TRBV27	CASSFSSDTYEQYF	TGTGCCAGCAGTTTTTCCAGTGACACCTACGAGCAGTACTTC
14	TRBD1	TRBJ2-3	-	TRBV6-1	CASSGRQGADTQYF	TGTGCCAGCAGTGGCCGACAGGGCGCGGATACGCAGTATTTT
14	-	TRBJ2-7	few	TRBV5-1	CASSPRGAPYEQYF	TGCGCCAGCAGCCCGCGAGGAGCCCCCTACGAGCAGTACTTC
15	-	TRBJ2-1	-	TRBV20-1	CSARDPVGPRDEQFF	TGCAGTGCTAGAGATCCCGTGGGGCCGCGGGATGAGCAGTTCTTC
12	-	TRBJ2-1	once	TRBV20-1	CSALGLEALRFF	TGCAGTGCTCTCGGACTGGAAGCCCTTCGGTTCTTC
15	-	TRBJ1-2	few	TRBV25-1	CASSESILPNYGYTF	TGTGCCAGCAGTGAATCGATTTTGCCTAACTATGGCTACACCTTC
15	-	TRBJ2-3	few	TRBV5-1	CASSFGAKHTDTQYF	TGCGCCAGCAGCTTCGGGGCAAAACACACAGATACGCAGTATTTT
17	TRBD2	TRBJ2-1	-	TRBV20-1	CSARGGEGLGLYNEQFF	TGCAGTGCTAGAGGAGGGGAGGGACTGGGTCTCTACAATGAGCAGTTCTTC
18	-	TRBJ1-2	-	TRBV5-1	CASSLAVDTQRYHYGYTF	TGCGCCAGCAGCTTGGCAGTTGACACTCAACGGTACCACTATGGCTACACCTTC
14	-	TRBJ1-5	-	TRBV15	CATSRDRGGQPQHF	TGTGCCACCAGCAGAGATCGGGGGGGTCAGCCCCAGCATTTT
13	-	TRBJ2-5	few	TRBV20-1	CSGWPDNEETQYF	TGCAGTGGTTGGCCGGATAACGAGGAGACCCAGTACTTC
19	TRBD2	TRBJ2-7	few	TRBV6-5	CASSYLGGLAGPIYYEQYF	TGTGCCAGCAGTTACCTCGGTGGGCTAGCGGGACCGATTTACTACGAGCAGTACTTC
16	-	TRBJ2-7	-	TRBV27	CASSLRDGDSPYEQYF	TGTGCCAGCAGTTTACGGGACGGTGATAGCCCCTACGAGCAGTACTTC
14	TRBD1	TRBJ2-7	few	TRBV5-5	CASSITGGNYEQYF	TGTGCCAGCAGTATTACAGGGGGAAACTACGAGCAGTACTTC
14	-	TRBJ2-1	-	TRBV6-6	CASSAAETYNEQFF	TGTGCCAGCTCCGCGGCCGAGACCTACAATGAGCAGTTCTTC
15	-	TRBJ1-2	-	TRBV28	CASSFTGRVHYGYTF	TGTGCCAGCAGCTTTACAGGGAGGGTACACTATGGCTACACCTTC
14	-	TRBJ2-1	-	TRBV20-1	CSARSQSPYNEQFF	TGCAGTGCTAGGTCGCAAAGCCCCTACAATGAGCAGTTCTTC
13	-	TRBJ2-7	few	TRBV20-1	CSAQGQANDEQYF	TGCAGTGCCCAGGGTCAGGCCAACGACGAGCAGTACTTC
16	-	TRBJ2-3	-	TRBV3-1	CASSQDSGTATDTQYF	TGTGCCAGCAGCCAAGATTCGGGGACCGCCACAGATACGCAGTATTTT
12	-	TRBJ1-2	few	TRBV20-1	CSAIILTYGYTF	TGCAGTGCCATAATCTTGACCTATGGCTACACCTTC
18	TRBD2	TRBJ2-1	few	TRBV6-2/TRBV6-3	CASSYPSLAGGSYNEQFF	TGTGCCAGCAGTTACCCATCTTTAGCGGGAGGGTCCTACAATGAGCAGTTCTTC
13	TRBD1	TRBJ2-7	few	TRBV29-1	CSVGDRAPYEQYF	TGCAGCGTGGGGGACAGGGCCCCCTACGAGCAGTACTTC
21	TRBD1	TRBJ1-4	-	TRBV6-2/TRBV6-3	CASSFNIRQGRSSATNEKLFF	TGTGCCAGCAGTTTCAATATCCGACAGGGGCGATCCAGTGCAACTAATGAAAAACTGTTTTTT
13	-	TRBJ2-3	-	TRBV29-1	CSVEDVTRDTQYF	TGCAGCGTTGAAGACGTTACGAGGGATACGCAGTATTTT
15	TRBD1	TRBJ2-7	-	TRBV28	CASRGAGTGSYEQYF	TGTGCCAGCAGAGGAGCCGGGACAGGGTCCTACGAGCAGTACTTC
15	-	TRBJ2-1	few	TRBV29-1	CSAAGGRGFYNEQFF	TGCAGCGCAGCGGGCGGACGGGGATTCTACAATGAGCAGTTCTTC
19	TRBD2	TRBJ2-7	-	TRBV5-1	CASSRTSGPTYSGWYEQYF	TGCGCCAGCAGCAGGACTAGCGGACCCACCTACTCGGGATGGTACGAGCAGTACTTC
15	-	TRBJ2-7	-	TRBV28	CASSLPSAGGGEQYF	TGTGCCAGCAGTTTACCCTCGGCAGGGGGAGGCGAGCAGTACTTC
16	-	TRBJ2-3	-	TRBV3-1	CASSRTHQGGADTQYF	TGTGCCAGCAGCAGAACCCACCAAGGGGGGGCAGATACGCAGTATTTT